This T cell receptor (beta chain) was recovered during a study of CD8 T cells in ankylosing spondylitis. Study results and caveats: CD8+ disease-linked clones were present at relatively low frequencies in blood. Matched ankylosing spondylitis synovial fluid reportedly showed significant enrichment of disease-linked clones.

Quantitative 5'-RACE was performed with molecular barcodes, and it yielded the TCR beta libraries. TCRdb re-called the 5' RACE reads with MiXCR, one entry per CDR3 protein. This sample yields around 150,000 distinct CDR3 sequences, of which around 16% are seen a single time; approximately 7.8% belongs to the top ten. Trimming pared 2 bases from V and 3 bases from J, leaving 1 base between. From germline, CDR1 is MGHRA and CDR2 YSYEKL. The CDR3 covers 12 residues. The table lists this clonotype with many counts. Its target is not known. The rearrangement links TRBV4-1 to TRBJ2-2, with D unresolved. The receptor was derived from a male donor with ankylosing spondylitis or in good health (not recorded which). The sequencing input was blood, either unsorted or a sorted T cell fraction (not recorded which). The CDR3 is CASSQYTGELFF. The CDR3 DNA reads TGCGCCAGCAGCCAATACACCGGGGAGCTGTTTTTT.